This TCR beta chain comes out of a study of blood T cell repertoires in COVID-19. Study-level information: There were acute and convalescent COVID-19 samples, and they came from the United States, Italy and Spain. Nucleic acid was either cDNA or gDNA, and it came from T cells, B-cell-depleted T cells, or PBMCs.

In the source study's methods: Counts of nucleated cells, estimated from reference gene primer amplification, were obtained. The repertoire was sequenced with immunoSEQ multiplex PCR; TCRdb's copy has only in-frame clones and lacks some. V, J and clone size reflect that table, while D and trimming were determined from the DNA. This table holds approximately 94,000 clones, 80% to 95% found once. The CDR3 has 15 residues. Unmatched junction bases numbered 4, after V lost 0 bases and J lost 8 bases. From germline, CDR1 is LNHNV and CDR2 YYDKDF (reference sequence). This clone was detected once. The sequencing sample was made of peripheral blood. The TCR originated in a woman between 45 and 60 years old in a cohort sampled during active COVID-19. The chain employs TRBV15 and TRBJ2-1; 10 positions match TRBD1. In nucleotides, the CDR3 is TGTGCCACCAGCAGAGATTATGGGACAGGGGATGAGCAGTTCTTC. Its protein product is CATSRDYGTGDEQFF.